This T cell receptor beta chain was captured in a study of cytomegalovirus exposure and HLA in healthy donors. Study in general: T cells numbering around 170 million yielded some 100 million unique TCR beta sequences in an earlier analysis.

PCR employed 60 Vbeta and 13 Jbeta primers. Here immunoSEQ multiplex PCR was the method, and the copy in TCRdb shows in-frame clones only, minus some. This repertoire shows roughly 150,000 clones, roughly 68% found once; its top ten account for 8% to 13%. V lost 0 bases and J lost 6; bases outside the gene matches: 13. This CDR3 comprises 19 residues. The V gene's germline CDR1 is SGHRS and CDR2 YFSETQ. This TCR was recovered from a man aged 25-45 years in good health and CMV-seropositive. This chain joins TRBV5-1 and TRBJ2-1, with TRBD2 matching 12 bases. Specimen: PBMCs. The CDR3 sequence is CASSLEWATSGSPVNEQFF. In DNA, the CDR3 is TGCGCCAGCAGCTTGGAGTGGGCGACTAGCGGGAGCCCCGTCAATGAGCAGTTCTTC. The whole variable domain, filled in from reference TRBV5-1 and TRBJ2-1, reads KAGVTQTPRYLIKTRGQQVTLSCSPISGHRSVSWYQQTPGQGLQFLFEYFSETQRNKGNFPGRFSGRQFSNSRSEMNVSTLELGDSALYLCASSLEWATSGSPVNEQFFGPGTRLTVL.